Presented here are 5 T cell receptor beta chains from one specimen sequenced in a study of T cell repertoires in cytomegalovirus infection. TCRdb redid the calling of the reads with MiXCR, one entry per CDR3 protein. The table records about 920,000 distinct CDR3 sequences, around 32% of them present only once. For these receptors, no antigen is known. Source: cultured CD8+ T cells from PBMCs, taken from culture after CMV antigen stimulation. These receptors were taken from a human donor in good health (CMV status not recorded). Some clones in this sample may be carry-over from other donors' samples.

For this clonotype: Compared with germline, one end of the junction differs, possibly owing to a read error. The rearrangement uses TRBV7-7 and TRBJ2-5; D not resolved. This CDR3 spans 14 amino acids. Looked up from germline, CDR1 is SSHAT and CDR2 is FNYEAQ (reference sequence). CDR3 coding DNA: TGTGCTAGCAGCTTAAAGGCGTCCCAAGAGACCCAGTACTTC. It encodes CASSLKASQETQYF.

J is TRBJ2-3 and V is TRBV7-6, with D possibly TRBD2 on 6 matching bases. Germline loops: CDR1 SGHVS, CDR2 FNYEAQ. The V and J ends lost 8 bases and 4 bases respectively, with 19 bases between them. The CDR3 has 15 residues. The CDR3 nucleotides are TGTGCCAGCCCAACCGGGACTCCCGTGTCAGATACGCAGTATTTT. It encodes CASPTGTPVSDTQYF.

This clonotype was seen once. This chain links TRBV6-5 with TRBJ1-5; D is unclear. The CDR3 extends over 13 amino acids. The V gene lost 10 bases and the J gene lost 9 bases, with 19 bases spanning the gap. Germline V CDR1 and CDR2: MNHEY, SVGAGI. CDR3 coding DNA: TGTGCCACCTCTCTGGGCCCCGGTGGGCCCCAGCATTTT. Translating gives CATSLGPGGPQHF.

This chain connects TRBV27 to TRBJ2-5; no reliable D call. V shed 2 bases and J shed 2 bases, with 12 bases lying between them. Germline V CDR1 and CDR2: MNHEY, SMNVEV (reference sequence). The CDR3 runs to 15 residues. The CDR3 DNA reads TGTGCCAGCAGTTTAACCGGTAGGAGACAAGAGACCCAGTACTTC. Protein sequence: CASSLTGRRQETQYF.

The chain uses TRBV27 and TRBJ1-2, with D unclear. This CDR3 is 13 amino acids long. Germline lookup yields CDR1 MNHEY and CDR2 SMNVEV (reference sequence). V lost 2 bases to trimming and J lost 5 bases, with 9 bases between them. The CDR3 spells CASSLSVWYGYTF. CDR3 bases: TGTGCCAGCAGTTTAAGTGTGTGGTATGGCTACACCTTC.